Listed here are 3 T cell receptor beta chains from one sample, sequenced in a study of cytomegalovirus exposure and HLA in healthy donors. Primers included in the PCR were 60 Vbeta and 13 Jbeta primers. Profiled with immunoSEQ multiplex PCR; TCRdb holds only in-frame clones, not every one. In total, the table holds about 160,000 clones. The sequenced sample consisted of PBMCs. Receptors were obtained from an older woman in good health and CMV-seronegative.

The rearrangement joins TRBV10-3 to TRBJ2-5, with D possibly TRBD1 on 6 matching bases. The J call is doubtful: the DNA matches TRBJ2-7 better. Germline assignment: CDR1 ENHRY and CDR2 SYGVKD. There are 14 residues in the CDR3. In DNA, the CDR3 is TGTGCCACCCAACAGGCACAGGGCTCCTACGAGCAGTACTTC. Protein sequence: CATQQAQGSYEQYF.

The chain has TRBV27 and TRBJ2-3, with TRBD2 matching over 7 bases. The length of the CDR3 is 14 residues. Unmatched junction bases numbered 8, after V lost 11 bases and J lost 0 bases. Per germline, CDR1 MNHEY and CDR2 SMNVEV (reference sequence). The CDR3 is CAVRGLSSTDTQYF. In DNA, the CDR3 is TGTGCCGTCCGGGGACTATCTAGCACAGATACGCAGTATTTT.

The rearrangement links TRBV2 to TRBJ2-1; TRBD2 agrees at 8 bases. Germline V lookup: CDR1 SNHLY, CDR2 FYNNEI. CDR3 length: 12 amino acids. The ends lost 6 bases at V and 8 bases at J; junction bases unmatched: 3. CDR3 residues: CASRGSGDEQFF. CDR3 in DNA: TGTGCCAGCAGGGGTAGCGGGGATGAGCAGTTCTTC.